This T cell receptor beta chain was recovered during a study of T cell changes during pregnancy in multiple sclerosis. Some clones are missing from TCRdb's copy, which holds only in-frame ones; the method was immunoSEQ multiplex PCR. In the table there are 70,000 to 100,000 clones, 90% to 95% of which are singletons. This sample comprised peripheral blood, obtained in the first trimester of pregnancy. This TCR was sampled from a female donor with multiple sclerosis, enrolled in a pregnancy study.

The CDR3 is CASSGLAEPSYEQYF. CDR3 sequence (DNA): TGTGCCAGCAGTGGGCTAGCGGAACCCTCCTACGAGCAGTACTTC. The chain joins TRBV6-1 to TRBJ2-7; TRBD2 matches at 7 bases. The trim removed 4 bases at V and 0 bases at J, leaving 6 bases unmatched. Per the germline V gene, CDR1 is MNHNS and CDR2 is SASEGT. The CDR3 has 15 amino acids.